Each of the 20 T cell receptor beta chains below was sequenced from the same sample in a study of T cell responses to AZD1222 COVID-19 vaccine (dated by TCRdb to about 2021). The meaning of the sample's time point label: baseline before first vaccination. Library method: the immunoSEQ multiplex PCR assay. This is the immuneACCESS table as TCRdb keeps it, with only in-frame sequences that have V and J called. A part of the clones is gone; compared with another copy, unresolved V genes explain less than half, and the rest is unexplained. This sample lists approximately 120,000 clones; 75% to 95% were detected once. The top ten clonotypes cover more than 6% of the sample. Material: peripheral blood, obtained on day 0 of AZD1222 vaccination. The receptors originated from an adult in good health.

The chain is built from TRBV5-4 and TRBJ2-1; TRBD1 agrees at 8 bases. V trimming: 3 bases; J trimming: 14 bases; junction bases outside the gene matches: 16. CDR3 length: 15 residues. Germline CDR1 and CDR2: SGHNT and YYREEE (reference sequence). For the CDR3, the DNA is TGTGCCAGCAGCTCCCAGGACAGGGATTGGTTGAATGAGTTCTTC. Its protein is CASSSQDRDWLNEFF.

This chain connects TRBV7-3 to TRBJ1-1, with D perhaps matching TRBD1 (6 bases). Germline loops: CDR1 SGHTA, CDR2 FQGTGA. Trimming cost V 3 bases and J 5 bases, with 10 bases left between them. CDR3 size: 13 residues. CDR3 protein: CASSFTGRTEAFF. CDR3 nucleotides: TGTGCCAGCAGCTTCACAGGGCGAACTGAAGCTTTCTTT.

This rearrangement joins TRBV29-1 to TRBJ2-1; D might be TRBD2 (5 bases). This CDR3 has 13 amino acids. Trimming took off 3 bases at V and 7 bases at J, with 13 bases between the two ends. CDR1 and CDR2 (germline): SQVTM, ANQGSEA. The chain's CDR3 is CSVDKPGYNEQFF. The CDR3, as DNA: TGCAGCGTTGATAAGCCGGGGTATAATGAGCAGTTCTTC.

The chain uses TRBV7-9 and TRBJ2-7; D remains unclear. Germline V gene lookup returns CDR1 SEHNR and CDR2 FQNEAQ (reference sequence). The CDR3 has 13 amino acids. The V gene lost 5 bases and the J gene lost 0 bases, with 8 bases spanning the gap. The CDR3 DNA follows: TGTGCCAGCAGCAACGGAAACTCCTACGAGCAGTACTTC. Its translation: CASSNGNSYEQYF.

The DNA for the CDR3 is TGTGCCAGCAGTAACGATCCGGGACAGGGGAGGAATCAGCCCCAGCATTTT. It translates to CASSNDPGQGRNQPQHF. The gene calls are TRBV2 and TRBJ1-5; 10 nucleotides match TRBD1. Trimming removed 5 bases from V and 4 bases from J; junction bases left unmatched: 11. The germline V gene encodes CDR1 SNHLY and CDR2 FYNNEI. The CDR3 extends over 17 amino acids.

V and J are TRBV25-1 and TRBJ1-6; D not certain. The CDR3 contains 15 residues. Trimming removed 5 bases from V and 8 bases from J, with 16 bases in between. CDR1 is MGHDK and CDR2 is SYGVNS in the germline V gene. For the CDR3, the DNA is TGTGCCAGCAGTCCCCTGGGAAGGGTGGATTCACCCCTCCACTTT. This translates into CASSPLGRVDSPLHF.

Only one count was recorded for this clone. Other DNA sequences within the sample encode an identical CDR3. The chain employs TRBV28 and TRBJ1-2; no definite D call. Trimming shortened V by 5 bases and J by 2 bases, and 3 bases separated the two germline ends. This CDR3 region has 11 residues. The V gene's germline CDR1 is MDHEN and CDR2 SYDVKM. CDR3 sequence (DNA): TGTGCCAGCAGTCCAAACTATGGCTACACCTTC. It codes for CASSPNYGYTF.

This chain links TRBV6-6 with TRBJ2-1; 8 nucleotides agree with TRBD2. With 7 bases clipped from V and 1 base from J, the junction kept 3 bases outside the gene matches. The CDR3 runs 14 residues. Germline V CDR1 and CDR2: MNHNY, SVGAGI (reference sequence). The CDR3 coding sequence is TGTGCCAGCACAACTAGCGGTTCCTACAATGAGCAGTTCTTC. As protein: CASTTSGSYNEQFF.

CDR3 nucleotide sequence: TGCAGCGTTGGGGTACAGGGAAACACTGAAGCTTTCTTT. Translated, it gives CSVGVQGNTEAFF. The genes are TRBV29-1 and TRBJ1-1, with D tentatively TRBD1 (6 bases). Looked up from germline, CDR1 is SQVTM and CDR2 is ANQGSEA. V shed 4 bases and J shed 2 bases, with 11 bases lying between them. The CDR3 runs to 13 residues.

The J gene is TRBJ2-1, the V gene TRBV24-1; no clear D. In germline, CDR1 is KGHDR, CDR2 SFDVKD. The V gene lost 4 bases and the J gene lost 8 bases, with 5 bases spanning the gap. CDR3 size: 11 residues. The CDR3 protein is CATSERYEQFF. Written as DNA, the CDR3 is TGTGCCACCAGTGAGCGGTATGAGCAGTTCTTC.

This chain joins TRBV2 and TRBJ1-3; D possibly corresponds to TRBD1 (5 bases). V lost 7 bases to trimming and J lost 2 bases, with 15 bases between them. This CDR3 has 15 amino acids. Germline values: CDR1 SNHLY, CDR2 FYNNEI. Here the CDR3 reads CASTFGAGPGNTIYF. The CDR3 DNA is TGTGCCAGCACGTTTGGGGCAGGACCTGGAAACACCATATATTTT. The complete variable domain, with remaining parts taken from reference TRBV2 and TRBJ1-3, reads EPEVTQTPSHQVTQMGQEVILRCVPISNHLYFYWYRQILGQKVEFLVSFYNNEISEKSEIFDDQFSVERPDGSNFTLKIRSTKLEDSAMYFCASTFGAGPGNTIYFGEGSWLTVV.

The chain employs TRBV6-5 and TRBJ1-5; no reliable D call. Germline assignment: CDR1 MNHEY and CDR2 SVGAGI. V was trimmed by 6 bases and J by 1 base, leaving 10 bases between them. CDR3 length equals 14 residues. The CDR3 is CASSNSGSNQPQHF. In DNA form, the CDR3 reads TGTGCCAGCAGCAACAGTGGGAGCAATCAGCCCCAGCATTTT.

V and J are TRBV29-1 and TRBJ2-3, with D tentatively TRBD2 (5 bases). In germline, CDR1 is SQVTM, CDR2 ANQGSEA. Between the trimmed V and J ends, which lost 5 bases and 0 bases, there was a span of 9 bases. The CDR3 covers 13 residues. DNA for the CDR3: TGCAGCGTTCGAGCGGCGAGCACAGATACGCAGTATTTT. Its protein is CSVRAASTDTQYF.

The chain couples TRBV7-2 to TRBJ1-5; tentative D call: TRBD1 (5 bases). Germline-derived CDR1 and CDR2 are SGHTA and FQGNSA. The CDR3 has 16 residues. The V gene lost 1 base and the J gene lost 1 base, with 11 bases spanning the gap. For the CDR3, the DNA is TGTGCCAGCAGCTTAGATGGGGGTCGGAGCAATCAGCCCCAGCATTTT. Translating it yields CASSLDGGRSNQPQHF.

The chain joins TRBV6-6 to TRBJ2-7; a weak D match, TRBD1 (6 bases). With 6 bases removed from V and 0 bases from J, the gap between germline ends came to 15 bases. CDR1 is MNHNY and CDR2 is SVGAGI in the germline V gene (reference sequence). This CDR3 is 15 amino acids long. The CDR3 sequence is CASSLRGQVSYEQYF. The CDR3 bases are TGTGCCAGCAGCCTCAGGGGCCAGGTCTCCTACGAGCAGTACTTC.

The genes are TRBV18 and TRBJ2-3; 8 nucleotides align to TRBD2. The CDR3 is 17 amino acids. V shed 3 bases and J 4 bases; nucleotides not matched to a gene: 12. Germline assignment: CDR1 KGHSH and CDR2 LQKENI. The DNA for the CDR3 is TGTGCCAGCTCACCTTTCACAGCGGGAGCGGGGCCAGATACGCAGTATTTT. It translates to CASSPFTAGAGPDTQYF. The entire variable domain, with the rest obtained from reference TRBV18 and TRBJ2-3, is as follows: NAGVMQNPRHLVRRRGQEARLRCSPMKGHSHVYWYRQLPEEGLKFMVYLQKENIIDESGMPKERFSAEFPKEGPSILRIQQVVRGDSAAYFCASSPFTAGAGPDTQYFGPGTRLTVL.

The chain is built from TRBV4-2 and TRBJ1-4; no reliable D call. V lost 0 bases and J 0 bases, leaving 8 bases between the germline ends. Looked up from germline, CDR1 is LGHNA and CDR2 is YNFKEQ. The CDR3 length is 16 residues. The CDR3 region is CASSQDGSATNEKLFF. CDR3 DNA: TGTGCCAGCAGCCAAGATGGGAGTGCAACTAATGAAAAACTGTTTTTT.

This clone was detected once. In nucleotides, the CDR3 is TGTGCCAGCAGTGATCTCGGGATCAAAAACACTGAAGCTTTCTTT. This gives the protein CASSDLGIKNTEAFF. The chain couples TRBV2 to TRBJ1-1; D is unresolved. The ends were cut back, 3 bases at V and 2 bases at J, with 13 bases in the middle. The CDR3 consists of 15 residues. The germline CDR1 and CDR2 sequences are SNHLY and FYNNEI.

This clone appeared a single time. The V call is TRBV6-6, the J call TRBJ1-5, with a tentative D call TRBD1 (5 bases). Germline CDR1 reads MNHNY; CDR2 reads SVGAGI (reference sequence). CDR3 size: 14 residues. V was trimmed by 7 bases and J by 0 bases, leaving 10 bases between them. In DNA form, the CDR3 reads TGTGCCAGCAACAACAGGAATAGCAATCAGCCCCAGCATTTT. Its protein is CASNNRNSNQPQHF.

The chain uses TRBV28 and TRBJ1-2; D is uncertain. Trimming removed 7 bases from V and 0 bases from J, with 15 bases in between. CDR1 MDHEN and CDR2 SYDVKM come from the germline V gene. The CDR3 runs 15 residues. CDR3: CASIQVPLANYGYTF. CDR3 coding DNA: TGTGCCAGCATCCAGGTGCCTTTAGCTAACTATGGCTACACCTTC.